These 13 T cell receptor beta chains originate from one sample sequenced in a study of Graves' ophthalmopathy and Graves' hyperthyroidism. Researchers took RNA transcripts and amplified TCR beta CDR3 regions from them. RT-PCR in the first round used HTBI primers; a second-round multiplex PCR followed. TCRdb called the multiplex PCR reads again in MiXCR, with one record for every CDR3 protein. In the table there are about 1.2 million distinct CDR3 sequences, less than 45% of which are singletons. Material: peripheral blood or thyroid tissue (not recorded which). All receptors come from an adult man with Graves' hyperthyroidism.

This clonotype was observed a few times. The CDR3, as DNA: TGCGCCAGCAGCCAAGAAGACCTTGGGGCCGGGGAGCTGTTTTTT. Translation gives CASSQEDLGAGELFF. This sequence joins TRBV4-3 and TRBJ2-2; D not resolved. Trimming took off 0 bases at V and 6 bases at J, with 11 bases between the two ends. CDR1 and CDR2 (germline): LGHNA, YSLEER. The length of the CDR3 is 15 residues.

This sequence joins TRBV12-3 or TRBV12-4 and TRBJ2-5; no firm D call. This CDR3 region has 15 residues. V lost 8 bases and J lost 5, with 21 bases in between. CDR3 nucleotides: TGTGCCAGCCCCTCCGGGCAGCTTAGGCGGGAGACCCAGTACTTC. It encodes CASPSGQLRRETQYF.

As regards this clonotype: Compared with germline, one end of the junction differs, possibly owing to a read error. This sequence joins TRBV11-2 and TRBJ1-2; D possibly corresponds to TRBD1 (6 bases). The CDR3 sequence is 17 residues long. Germline assignment: CDR1 SGHAT and CDR2 FQNNGV. The DNA for the CDR3 is TGCGCCAGCAGCTTCGGTGGGACAATGAACACTAACTATGGCTACACCTTC. Its protein is CASSFGGTMNTNYGYTF.

The chain is built from TRBV5-1 and TRBJ2-7; 8 bases agree with TRBD1. Losses at the gene ends were 4 bases for V and 2 bases for J; bases not matched to a gene: 8. The germline V gene encodes CDR1 SGHRS and CDR2 YFSETQ. The CDR3 extends over 15 amino acids. CDR3 bases: TGCGCCAGCAGCCAATGGACAGGGAAGACCTACGAGCAGTACTTC. Amino acids: CASSQWTGKTYEQYF.

This clonotype showed up just once. This chain links TRBV10-2 with TRBJ1-1; tentatively, D is TRBD1 (5 bases). The germline V gene has CDR1 WSHSY and CDR2 SAAADI. V dropped 3 bases and J dropped 2 bases, with 16 bases sitting between them. The CDR3 runs to 16 residues. CDR3 sequence reads: CASSDKVTRANTEAFF. CDR3 DNA: TGCGCCAGCAGTGACAAGGTGACCAGGGCCAACACTGAAGCTTTCTTT.

This clonotype was detected many times. The V and J genes are TRBV5-1 and TRBJ1-1; D is undetermined. CDR1 is SGHRS and CDR2 is YFSETQ in the germline V gene. The CDR3 length is 15 residues. Trimming cost V 5 bases and J 1 base, with 15 bases left between them. The CDR3 DNA reads TGCGCCAGCAGATCTGGGAATAAGGAGAACACTGAAGCTTTCTTT. Translating gives CASRSGNKENTEAFF.

This clonotype has ten or more counts. This chain connects TRBV2 to TRBJ2-5; D may be TRBD2 (5 bases). Germline V gives CDR1 SNHLY, CDR2 FYNNEI. The CDR3 has 14 residues. Trimming took 1 base from V and 5 from J, leaving 11 bases between them. The CDR3 nucleotides read TGTGCCAGCAGTGAAGACGCTAGCAGGGAGACCCAGTACTTC. The encoded protein is CASSEDASRETQYF. Full variable domain (remainder filled in from reference TRBV2 and TRBJ2-5): EPEVTQTPSHQVTQMGQEVILRCVPISNHLYFYWYRQILGQKVEFLVSFYNNEISEKSEIFDDQFSVERPDGSNFTLKIRSTKLEDSAMYFCASSEDASRETQYFGPGTRLLVL.

This clonotype was observed at least ten times. The V call is TRBV20-1, the J call TRBJ1-1, with D hard to call. Between the trimmed V and J ends, which lost 2 bases and 8 bases, there was a span of 12 bases. CDR1 is DFQATT, CDR2 SNEGSKA, per germline (reference sequence). This CDR3 has 12 amino acids. The CDR3 nucleotides read TGCAGTGCTAGACCTAGTTTGGGGGAAGCTTTCTTT. Translated, it gives CSARPSLGEAFF.

This clonotype was recorded once. The V and J genes are TRBV11-2 and TRBJ1-2; tentative D call: TRBD1 (6 bases). Trimming cost V 5 bases and J 7 bases, with 17 bases left between them. CDR3 size: 14 residues. Germline V CDR1 and CDR2: SGHAT, FQNNGV. The CDR3: CASSAEQGGSGYTF. The CDR3 region has the DNA TGTGCCAGCAGCGCCGAACAGGGAGGATCTGGCTACACCTTC.

The V gene is TRBV7-8, the J gene TRBJ1-5, with 9 bases lining up with TRBD1. The CDR3 length is 14 residues. The V segment lost 5 bases and the J segment 5 bases; nucleotides outside the gene matches: 4. In germline, CDR1 is SGHVS, CDR2 FQNEAQ. The CDR3 reads CASSGTGLDQPQHF. The CDR3 DNA is TGTGCCAGCAGCGGGACAGGGTTGGATCAGCCCCAGCATTTT.

This chain connects TRBV6-5 to TRBJ2-7, with 7 bases that match TRBD2. Trimming cost V 4 bases and J 6 bases; bases outside gene matches: 3. The CDR3 runs to 12 residues. CDR1 MNHEY and CDR2 SVGAGI come from the germline V gene. Here the CDR3 reads CASSWPGGEQYF. As DNA, the CDR3 is TGTGCCAGCAGTTGGCCGGGGGGCGAGCAGTACTTC.

The chain links TRBV5-6 to TRBJ2-7, with 8 bases identical to TRBD1. The CDR3 spans 14 residues. Germline CDR1 reads SGHDT; CDR2 reads YYEEEE. Trimming cost V 4 bases and J 5 bases; bases outside gene matches: 8. The CDR3: CASSPDRGGHEQYF. CDR3 nucleotide sequence: TGTGCCAGCAGCCCAGACAGGGGCGGACACGAGCAGTACTTC.

There are many counts of this clonotype. The CDR3 DNA is TGCAGTGCTCCTGGACAGCGCAATCAGCCCCAGCATTTT. Translated, it gives CSAPGQRNQPQHF. The genes are TRBV20-1 and TRBJ1-5; tentative D call: TRBD1 (6 bases). CDR3 length: 13 amino acids. Between the trimmed V and J ends, which lost 5 bases and 2 bases, there was a span of 10 bases. CDR1 and CDR2 from the germline V gene are DFQATT and SNEGSKA (reference sequence).